This T cell receptor beta chain emerged from a study of radiotherapy plus CTLA-4 blockade in lung cancer (dated 2018 in TCRdb). With respect to the entire study: Among the enrolled patients, under 20% had an objective response, and roughly 30% reached disease control. Overall study outcomes, separate from this receptor: The strongest predictors of response, as reported, were early dynamic changes in blood T cell clones along with a rise in serum interferon-beta after radiation. After treatment with radiotherapy and ipilimumab, TCR clones that originated in tumors expanded in peripheral blood.

V is trimmed back by 4 bases and J by 2 bases, and the junction contains 9 bases that no gene match accounts for. The CDR3 spans 19 residues, from the cysteine through the phenylalanine. This entry keeps only the CDR3 DNA: 57 bases, framed from base 1. Via the germline V gene, CDR1 is LGHNA and CDR2 YSLEER. The study tested focal radiation therapy combined with CTLA-4 blockade (ipilimumab) in patients with chemo-refractory metastatic non-small-cell lung cancer. Library creation used the immunoSEQ multiplex PCR assay. What TCRdb holds here is the immuneACCESS table cut down to in-frame rearrangements. Part of the clones is not present; checked against another copy, under half of the missing clones reflect an unresolved V gene, and the others are unexplained. This sample has 75,000 to 100,000 clones in its table, and about four fifths of those were observed once. The ten most abundant clones make up around 3% of the sample.

This clone has a handful of counts. Its recognized antigen is unknown. No much larger clonotype is one base removed from it; base qualities were not supplied. This sequence originates from a human donor with non-small cell lung cancer who had a partial response to radiotherapy plus ipilimumab. Some clones in this sample may be carry-over from other donors' samples. The sequence links TRBV4-3 to TRBJ2-6, with 12 bases aligning to TRBD2. Material: peripheral blood, obtained from a patient treated with radiotherapy plus ipilimumab. The DNA sequence is as follows: TGCGCCAGCAGCCCCTGGGCTAGCGGGGGGGCGACTGGGGCCAACGTCCTGACTTTC. Translated, it reads CASSPWASGGATGANVLTF.